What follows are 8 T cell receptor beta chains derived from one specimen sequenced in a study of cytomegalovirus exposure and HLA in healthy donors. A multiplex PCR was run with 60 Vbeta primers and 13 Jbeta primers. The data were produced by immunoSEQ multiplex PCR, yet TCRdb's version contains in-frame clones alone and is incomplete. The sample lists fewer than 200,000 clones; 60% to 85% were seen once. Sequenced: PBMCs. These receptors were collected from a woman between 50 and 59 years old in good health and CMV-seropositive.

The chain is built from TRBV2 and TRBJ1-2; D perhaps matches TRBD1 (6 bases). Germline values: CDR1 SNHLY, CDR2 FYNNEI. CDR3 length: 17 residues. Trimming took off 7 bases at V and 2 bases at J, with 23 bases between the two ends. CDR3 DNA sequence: TGTGCCAGCATGTCCCGGGGACGGGACATCCTCAACTATGGCTACACCTTC. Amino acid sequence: CASMSRGRDILNYGYTF.

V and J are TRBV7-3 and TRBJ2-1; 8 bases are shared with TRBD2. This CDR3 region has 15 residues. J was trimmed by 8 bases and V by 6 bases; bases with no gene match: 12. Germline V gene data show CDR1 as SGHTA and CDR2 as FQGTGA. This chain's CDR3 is CASSPGTSVADEQFF. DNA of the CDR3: TGTGCCAGCAGTCCCGGGACTAGTGTCGCGGATGAGCAGTTCTTC.

CDR3 loop: CASSETGVRAFF. For the CDR3, the DNA is TGTGCCAGCAGTGAAACAGGGGTGAGGGCGTTCTTC. J is TRBJ2-1 and V is TRBV6-1; 7 nucleotides align to TRBD1. The CDR3 is made up of 12 amino acids. Germline V gene lookup returns CDR1 MNHNS and CDR2 SASEGT. Trimming cost V 2 bases and J 15 bases; bases outside gene matches: 7.

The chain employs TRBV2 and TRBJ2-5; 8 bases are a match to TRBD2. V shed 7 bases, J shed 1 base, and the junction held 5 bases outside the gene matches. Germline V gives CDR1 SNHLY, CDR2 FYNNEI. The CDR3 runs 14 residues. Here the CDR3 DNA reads TGTGCCAGCACCGTAGCGGGGACCCAAGAGACCCAGTACTTC. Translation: CASTVAGTQETQYF.

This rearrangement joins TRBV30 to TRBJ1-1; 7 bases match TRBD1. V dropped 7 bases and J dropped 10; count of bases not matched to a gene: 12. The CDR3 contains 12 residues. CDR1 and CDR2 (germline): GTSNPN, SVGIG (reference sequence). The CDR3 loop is CASDRQGSSAFF. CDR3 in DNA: TGTGCCTCTGATCGACAGGGATCCTCAGCTTTCTTT.

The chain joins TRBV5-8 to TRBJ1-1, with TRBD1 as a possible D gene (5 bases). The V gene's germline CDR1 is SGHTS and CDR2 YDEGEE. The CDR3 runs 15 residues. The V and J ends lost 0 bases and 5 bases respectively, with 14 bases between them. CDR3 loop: CASSLDAGGGTEAFF. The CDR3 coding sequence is TGTGCCAGCAGCTTGGATGCCGGGGGGGGAACTGAAGCTTTCTTT.

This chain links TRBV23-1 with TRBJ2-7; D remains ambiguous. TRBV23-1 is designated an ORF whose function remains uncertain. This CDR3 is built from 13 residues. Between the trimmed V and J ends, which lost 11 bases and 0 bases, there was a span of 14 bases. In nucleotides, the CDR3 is TGCGCCTGGGTACAGCTCCTCTCCTACGAGCAGTACTTC. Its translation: CAWVQLLSYEQYF.

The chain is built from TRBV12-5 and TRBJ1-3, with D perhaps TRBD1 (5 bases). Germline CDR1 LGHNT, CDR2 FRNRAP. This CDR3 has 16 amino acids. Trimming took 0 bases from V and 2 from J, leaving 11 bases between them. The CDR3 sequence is CASGLVLAGPGNTIYF. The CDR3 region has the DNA TGTGCTAGTGGTTTGGTACTTGCAGGGCCTGGAAACACCATATATTTT.